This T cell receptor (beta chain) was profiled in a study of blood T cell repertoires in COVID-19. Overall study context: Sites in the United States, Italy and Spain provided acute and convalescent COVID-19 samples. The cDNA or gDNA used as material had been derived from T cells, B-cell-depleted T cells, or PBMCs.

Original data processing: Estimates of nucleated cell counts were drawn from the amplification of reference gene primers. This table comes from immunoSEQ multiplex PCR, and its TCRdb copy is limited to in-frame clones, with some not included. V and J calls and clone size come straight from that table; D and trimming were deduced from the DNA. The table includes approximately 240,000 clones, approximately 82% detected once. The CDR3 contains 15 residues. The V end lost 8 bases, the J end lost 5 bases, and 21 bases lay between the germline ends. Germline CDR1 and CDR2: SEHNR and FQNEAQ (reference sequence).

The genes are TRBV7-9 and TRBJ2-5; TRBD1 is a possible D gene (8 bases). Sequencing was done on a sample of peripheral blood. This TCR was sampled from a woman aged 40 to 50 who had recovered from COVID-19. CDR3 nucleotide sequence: TGTGCCAGCGGGCAAATAAGCGGGGACAGGGAGACCCAGTACTTC. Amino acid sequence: CASGQISGDRETQYF.